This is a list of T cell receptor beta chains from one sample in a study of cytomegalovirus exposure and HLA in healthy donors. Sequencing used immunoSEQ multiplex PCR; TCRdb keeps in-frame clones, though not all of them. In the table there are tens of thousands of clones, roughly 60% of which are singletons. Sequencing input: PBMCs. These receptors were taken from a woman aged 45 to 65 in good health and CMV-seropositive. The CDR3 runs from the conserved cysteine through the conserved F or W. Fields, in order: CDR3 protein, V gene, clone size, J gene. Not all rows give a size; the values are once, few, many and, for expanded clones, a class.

CASSLAGGNSPLHF | TRBV2 | once | TRBJ1-6
CASSLLLDTADTQYF | TRBV4-3 | NA | TRBJ2-3
CASSVGTAEKLFF | TRBV9 | NA | TRBJ1-4
CASSFPGLAGNEQFF | TRBV7-6 | once | TRBJ2-1
CASTLTGSGGYTF | TRBV6-5 | NA | TRBJ1-2
CASSQDLGLAGGRNEQFF | TRBV4-3 | NA | TRBJ2-1
CASRGEQGQTQYF | TRBV2 | few | TRBJ2-5
CASRGQGYSYGYTF | TRBV6-1 | once | TRBJ1-2
CASSTRTGPSLTTDTQYF | TRBV5-1 | NA | TRBJ2-3
CASNGVIGELFF | TRBV19 | NA | TRBJ2-2
CASSALEGNTEAFF | TRBV4-1 | NA | TRBJ1-1
CASSVSLAAWVEQFF | TRBV6-1 | once | TRBJ2-1
CASSLSGSGGPNTDTQYF | TRBV27 | NA | TRBJ2-3
CASSIASLGGGLSYEQYF | TRBV19 | few | TRBJ2-7
CASNGDRGQNNQPQHF | TRBV5-1 | NA | TRBJ1-5
CASSYLQGSYEQFF | TRBV7-3 | NA | TRBJ2-1
CAISESASGGLGSGEQYF | TRBV10-3 | few | TRBJ2-7
CASSLWPPENIQYF | TRBV7-2 | few | TRBJ2-4
CASSRNRETQYF | TRBV11-2 | few | TRBJ2-5
CATSRTPGQTYEQYF | TRBV15 | NA | TRBJ2-7
CASSLEQGANGANVLTF | TRBV5-1 | NA | TRBJ2-6
CASSLAGTGDDGYTF | TRBV7-9 | NA | TRBJ1-2
CASSSGGSDNSPLHF | TRBV28 | NA | TRBJ1-6
CASTPSGGAGNTIYF | TRBV9 | NA | TRBJ1-3
CAWSPSDRGNYGYTF | TRBV30 | NA | TRBJ1-2